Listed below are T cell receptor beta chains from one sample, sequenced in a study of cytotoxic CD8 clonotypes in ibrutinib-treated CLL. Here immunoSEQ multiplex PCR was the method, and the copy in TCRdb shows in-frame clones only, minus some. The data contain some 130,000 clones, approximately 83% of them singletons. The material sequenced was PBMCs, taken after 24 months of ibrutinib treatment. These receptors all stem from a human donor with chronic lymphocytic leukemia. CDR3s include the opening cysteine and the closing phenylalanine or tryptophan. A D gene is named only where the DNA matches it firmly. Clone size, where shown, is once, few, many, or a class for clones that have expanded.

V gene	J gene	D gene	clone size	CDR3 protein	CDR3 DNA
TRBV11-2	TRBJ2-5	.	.	CASSARITQETQYF	TGTGCCAGCAGCGCGCGGATAACCCAAGAGACCCAGTACTTC
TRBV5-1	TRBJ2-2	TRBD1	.	CASSPPSGTANTGELFF	TGCGCCAGCAGCCCCCCATCCGGGACAGCGAACACCGGGGAGCTGTTTTTT
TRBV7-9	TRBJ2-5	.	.	CASSLDDPREYF	TGTGCCAGCAGCTTAGACGACCCGAGGGAGTACTTC
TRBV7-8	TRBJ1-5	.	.	CASSLGGEQRGQPQHF	TGTGCCAGCAGCTTAGGGGGGGAACAAAGAGGTCAGCCCCAGCATTTT
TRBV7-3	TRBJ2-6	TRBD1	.	CASSLEGQPISGANVLTF	TGTGCCAGCAGCTTAGAGGGACAGCCCATCTCTGGGGCCAACGTCCTGACTTTC
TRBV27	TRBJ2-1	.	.	CASSFPGHSYNEQFF	TGTGCCAGCAGTTTCCCTGGGCACTCTTACAATGAGCAGTTCTTC
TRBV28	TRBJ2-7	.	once	CASSPRLVYEQYF	TGTGCCAGCAGTCCCCGCTTGGTTTACGAGCAGTACTTC
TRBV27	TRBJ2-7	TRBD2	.	CASSTSTSGITEQYF	TGTGCCAGCAGTACTTCTACTAGCGGGATAACCGAGCAGTACTTC
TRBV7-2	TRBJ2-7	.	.	CASSSLGISTYEQYF	TGTGCCAGCAGCTCACTGGGGATCAGCACCTACGAGCAGTACTTC
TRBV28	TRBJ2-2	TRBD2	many	CASSLWSLAGGPGELFF	TGTGCCAGCAGTTTATGGTCACTAGCGGGAGGGCCCGGGGAGCTGTTTTTT
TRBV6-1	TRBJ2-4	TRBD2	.	CASSAGGPRNIQYF	TGTGCCAGCAGTGCGGGGGGGCCCAGAAACATTCAGTACTTC
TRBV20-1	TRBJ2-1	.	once	CSASGYNEQFF	TGCAGTGCCAGCGGCTACAATGAGCAGTTCTTC
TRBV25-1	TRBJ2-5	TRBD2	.	CASSEGLAGMVETQYF	TGTGCCAGCAGTGAAGGGCTAGCGGGAATGGTGGAGACCCAGTACTTC
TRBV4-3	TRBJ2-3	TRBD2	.	CASSQTTSGPTDTQYF	TGCGCCAGCAGCCAAACCACTAGCGGTCCCACAGATACGCAGTATTTT
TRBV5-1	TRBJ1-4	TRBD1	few	CASSRTGQGGTATNEKLFF	TGCGCCAGCAGCCGGACCGGACAGGGGGGGACTGCAACTAATGAAAAACTGTTTTTT
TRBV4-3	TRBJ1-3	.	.	CASSQGLKGDSGNTIYF	TGCGCCAGCAGCCAAGGGTTAAAGGGGGATTCCGGAAACACCATATATTTT
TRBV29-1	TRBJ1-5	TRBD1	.	CSVARGQGIDQPQHF	TGCAGCGTTGCGCGGGGACAGGGGATAGATCAGCCCCAGCATTTT
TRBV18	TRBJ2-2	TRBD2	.	CASSPTLAGGANTGELFF	TGTGCCAGCTCACCAACCCTAGCGGGAGGGGCGAACACCGGGGAGCTGTTTTTT
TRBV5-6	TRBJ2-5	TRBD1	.	CASSLRTGGAETQYF	TGTGCCAGCAGCTTGCGGACAGGGGGCGCCGAGACCCAGTACTTC
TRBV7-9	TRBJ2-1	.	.	CASSPLGGGRNEQFF	TGTGCCAGCAGCCCGCTGGGTGGGGGCCGGAATGAGCAGTTCTTC
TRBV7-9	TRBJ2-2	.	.	CASSLAGGSGELFF	TGTGCCAGCAGCTTAGCAGGGGGATCCGGGGAGCTGTTTTTT
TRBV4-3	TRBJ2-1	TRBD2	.	CASSRTSGYNEQFF	TGCGCCAGCAGCCGGACTAGCGGTTACAATGAGCAGTTCTTC
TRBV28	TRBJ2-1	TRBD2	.	CASFERGGRFDEQFF	TGTGCCAGCTTTGAACGGGGGGGCCGGTTTGATGAGCAGTTCTTC
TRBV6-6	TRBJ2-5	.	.	CASRNQDSRRAQYF	TGTGCCAGCAGAAACCAGGACAGCCGGAGGGCCCAGTACTTC
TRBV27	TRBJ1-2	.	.	CASSFSGMGGYTF	TGTGCCAGCAGTTTTTCAGGGATGGGTGGCTACACCTTC
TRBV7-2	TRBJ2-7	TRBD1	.	CASSWTGPYEQYF	TGTGCCAGCAGCTGGACAGGGCCCTACGAGCAGTACTTC
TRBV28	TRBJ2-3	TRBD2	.	CASMTSGRVVTDTQYF	TGTGCCAGCATGACTAGCGGGAGGGTCGTCACAGATACGCAGTATTTT
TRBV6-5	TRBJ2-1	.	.	CASSYRRAVYNEQFF	TGTGCCAGCAGTTATAGGAGGGCAGTATACAATGAGCAGTTCTTC
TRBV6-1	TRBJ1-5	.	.	CASTEGGPNQPQHF	TGTGCCAGCACCGAGGGGGGGCCCAATCAGCCCCAGCATTTT
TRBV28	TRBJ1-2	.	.	CASSSSWGAYGYTF	TGTGCCAGCAGCTCGAGTTGGGGGGCCTATGGCTACACCTTC
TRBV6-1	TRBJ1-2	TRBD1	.	CASSARGQGHGYTF	TGTGCCAGCAGTGCCCGTGGACAGGGGCATGGCTACACCTTC
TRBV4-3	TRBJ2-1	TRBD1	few	CASSPGQGWGNEQFF	TGCGCCAGCAGCCCGGGACAGGGTTGGGGGAATGAGCAGTTCTTC
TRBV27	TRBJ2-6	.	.	CASKGTASVRGANVLTF	TGTGCCAGCAAAGGGACGGCTAGCGTTAGGGGGGCCAACGTCCTGACTTTC
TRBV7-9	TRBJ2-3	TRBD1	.	CASRGTDTDTQYF	TGTGCCAGCAGGGGGACAGATACAGATACGCAGTATTTT